This T cell receptor (beta chain) stems from a study of CD8+CD57+ T cells in acquired aplastic anemia (dated by TCRdb to the late 2010s). With regard to the full study: DNA extracted from sorted CD4+ and CD8+ cells had a mean of roughly 3.3 ug, with a range of roughly 0.19 to 27.4 ug. CD8+CD57+ expansion was defined as a frequency above the mean frequency observed in healthy subjects. General study outcomes and caveats: Although 25 to 30 CD8+ CDR3 sequences were shared by patients and controls, these sequences appeared highly expressed in patients and within the immunodominant clones of patients. No significant difference in CD8+ Simpson's diversity was found between patients and healthy controls (P=0.060).

Genomic DNA was used as template for profiling of TCR beta VDJ combinations and CDR3 sequences. An Illumina HiSeq 2000 was the platform used for TCR repertoire sequencing. From the authors' description of their analysis: TRBV/TRBJ rearrangement plots, CDR3 size and DJ length profiles, and Simpson's diversity index were used to assess repertoires. The most abundant DNA sequence in the deep sequencing data was defined as the immunodominant clone. CDR3 amino acid sequences were checked for sharing between subjects and were compared against published repertoires and the VDJdb database. TCRdb reanalyzed the raw reads on its own, using fastp at Q25 for trimming and MiXCR for clone calling, and kept in-frame beta chains. Entries that share a CDR3 protein sequence are merged under the most common genes and DNA. None of the V and J calls come from the authors' own analysis; TCRdb made them. Counted in this sample were 200,000 or so distinct CDR3 sequences; 48% of them appeared once. The top ten hold 9.7% of the sample.

The patients picked for sequencing were ones in whom flow cytometry had shown an expansion of CD8+CD57+ cells. Every patient had severe acquired aplastic anemia, diagnosed using the International Study of Aplastic Anemia and Agranulocytosis and Camitta criteria. No therapy had been received by the patients at the time of blood sampling. The study deep-sequenced TCR repertoires of sorted CD4+ and CD8+ blood T cells from severe aplastic anemia patients and healthy subjects. In the USA, patient enrollment took place under clinicaltrials.gov protocols 00001620, 01623167, 00001397, 00071045, 00081523 and 00961064. Ficoll-Paque density gradient centrifugation was used to isolate peripheral blood mononuclear cells. CD4+ and CD8+ T cells were sorted by FACS or magnetic beads before DNA extraction. Regarding this clonotype: What this receptor recognizes is not known. Base qualities were left out, and no much larger clone turns up one base away.

V is shortened by 7 bases, J by 0 bases, and the region joining them spans 10 bases. The germline V gene provides CDR1 SNHLY and CDR2 FYNNEI. The CDR3 numbers 14 residues from cysteine through phenylalanine. Only CDR3 DNA is held: 42 bases, read in frame from base 1. Recombination linked TRBV2 to TRBJ2-1; the D gene lacks a confident call. The source material was sorted CD4+, CD8+, or CD8+CD57+ T cells (not recorded which) from PBMCs. This sequence was found in a human donor with aplastic anemia. The CDR3 protein sequence reads: CASTIDPSYNEQFF. The DNA reads as follows: TGTGCCAGCACCATCGACCCCTCCTACAATGAGCAGTTCTTC.